The clone carrying this T cell receptor beta chain has a count of ten or more. What it recognizes is unknown. Constant-region reverse primers amplified full-length variable regions, followed by semi-nested Nested Universal Primer A PCR. TCRdb re-derived calls from the 5' RACE reads in MiXCR, one entry per CDR3 protein. Here the sample spans approximately 21,000 distinct CDR3 sequences, 30% being singletons. There are 14 residues in the CDR3. Germline V gene sequence: CDR1 SEHNR, CDR2 FQNEAQ (reference sequence). After removal of 8 bases from V and 2 bases from J, the junction contained 9 bases not matched to a gene. Broader study findings: Greatest tumor Treg TCR overlap was with tumor naive CD4+ cells. Tumor memory CD4+ T cell TCR gene usage was found to cluster with blood and lymph node memory CD4+ cells and with lymph node naive CD4+ cells.

This chain joins TRBV7-9 and TRBJ2-7, with 7 bases aligning to TRBD2. The sequenced sample was tumor-infiltrating naive CD4+ T cells sorted from the breast tumor. Specified subset: naive CD4+ T cells, CD4+CD45RA+CD25-. This TCR was sampled from a female donor with breast cancer. This CDR3 is CASRPAGRTYEQYF. The CDR3 nucleotides read TGTGCCAGCCGCCCAGCGGGAAGAACCTACGAGCAGTACTTC.